The rows below give T cell receptor beta chains drawn from one sample of a study of shared clonotypes between healthy human individuals. Clones were read by immunoSEQ multiplex PCR, and TCRdb kept only the in-frame ones, dropping some. In the table there are over a million clones, roughly 96% of which are singletons. Material for sequencing was naive CD4+ T cells sorted from blood. Receptors originate from a man aged 25-45 years in good health. CDR3s include the opening cysteine and the closing phenylalanine or tryptophan. The D gene is left open where the match is weak. Expanded clones get a size class; other rows say once, few or many, or leave the size out.

clone size,D gene,J gene,V gene,CDR3 protein,CDR3 DNA
.,.,TRBJ2-1,TRBV15,CATSRVGAALNEQFF,TGTGCCACCAGCAGAGTTGGTGCTGCCTTGAATGAGCAGTTCTTC
.,.,TRBJ2-3,TRBV2,CASSVRSTLRDF,TGTGCCAGCAGTGTTAGGTCAACTCTCAGGGATTTT
.,TRBD1,TRBJ2-5,TRBV12-5,CASAAGQARETQYF,TGTGCTAGTGCCGCGGGACAGGCCCGAGAGACCCAGTACTTC
.,.,TRBJ2-6,TRBV6-5,CASSYKGTGANVLTF,TGTGCCAGCAGTTACAAAGGGACTGGGGCCAACGTCCTGACTTTC
once,TRBD2,TRBJ2-7,TRBV10-1,CASSESGRIYEQYF,TGCGCCAGCAGTGAAAGCGGGAGAATCTACGAGCAGTACTTC
.,.,TRBJ2-1,TRBV27,CASLSTNVNEQFF,TGTGCCAGCCTCTCGACAAATGTCAATGAGCAGTTCTTC
.,.,TRBJ1-2,TRBV28,CASSLGREVYGYTF,TGTGCCAGCAGTTTAGGCAGGGAGGTCTATGGCTACACCTTC
.,.,TRBJ2-1,TRBV10-3,CAISESRGGDEQFF,TGTGCCATCAGTGAGTCCAGGGGAGGGGATGAGCAGTTCTTC
.,.,TRBJ1-4,TRBV6-6,CASSYYGTLEKLFF,TGTGCCAGCAGTTACTACGGGACCCTTGAAAAACTGTTTTTT
.,.,TRBJ2-3,TRBV6-5,CATSGSRFGDTQYF,TGTGCCACCTCCGGCTCGCGGTTCGGGGATACGCAGTATTTT
.,.,TRBJ2-7,TRBV5-6,CASSSSIPSYEQYF,TGTGCCAGCAGCTCGTCCATTCCCTCCTACGAGCAGTACTTC
.,.,TRBJ2-7,TRBV6-1,CASSEMTVSSYEQYF,TGTGCCAGCAGTGAAATGACCGTGAGCTCCTACGAGCAGTACTTC
.,.,TRBJ1-1,TRBV7-9,CASRRATTWNTEAFF,TGTGCCAGCAGAAGAGCTACTACGTGGAACACTGAAGCTTTCTTT
.,TRBD2,TRBJ2-7,TRBV6-1,CASSEHLQSSGPLEQYF,TGTGCCAGCAGTGAACATCTACAGTCTAGCGGGCCGTTGGAGCAGTACTTC
.,.,TRBJ2-7,TRBV18,CASSPPSVSSYEQYF,TGTGCCAGCTCACCACCAAGCGTTAGCTCCTACGAGCAGTACTTC
.,.,TRBJ2-3,TRBV7-3,CASSLRRSASTDTQYF,TGTGCCAGCAGCTTAAGACGCAGCGCGAGCACAGATACGCAGTATTTT
.,.,TRBJ2-1,TRBV11-2,CASSLGGTVSDEQFF,TGTGCCAGCAGCTTAGGCGGGACGGTATCAGATGAGCAGTTCTTC
.,.,TRBJ2-3,TRBV29-1,CSTLSQWTDTQYF,TGCAGCACGCTTTCACAATGGACAGATACGCAGTATTTT
once,.,TRBJ2-2,TRBV5-1,CASSYTRARGTGELFF,TGCGCCAGCAGCTACACCAGGGCTCGGGGCACCGGGGAGCTGTTTTTT
.,TRBD2,TRBJ2-1,TRBV5-1,CASGPTSGTEQFF,TGCGCCAGCGGACCGACTAGCGGGACTGAGCAGTTCTTC
.,TRBD2,TRBJ2-2,TRBV10-1,CASSSWTSGSTGELFF,TGCGCCAGCAGTTCCTGGACTAGCGGGAGCACCGGGGAGCTGTTTTTT
once,.,TRBJ2-2,TRBV5-4,CASSIGPGELFF,TGTGCCAGCAGCATAGGCCCCGGGGAGCTGTTTTTT